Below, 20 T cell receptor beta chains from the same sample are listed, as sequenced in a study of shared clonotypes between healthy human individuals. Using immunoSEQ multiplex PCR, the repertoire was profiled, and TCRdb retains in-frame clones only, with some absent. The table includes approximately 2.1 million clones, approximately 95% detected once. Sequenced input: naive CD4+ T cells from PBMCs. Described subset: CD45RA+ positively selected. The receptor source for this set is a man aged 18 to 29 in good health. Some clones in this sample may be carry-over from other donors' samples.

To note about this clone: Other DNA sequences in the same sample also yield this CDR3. The CDR3 loop reads CASSAGRADTQYF. DNA of the CDR3: TGTGCCAGCAGTGCAGGGAGAGCAGATACGCAGTATTTT. This chain joins TRBV2 and TRBJ2-3; D is perhaps TRBD1 or TRBD2 (5 bases each). Germline CDR1 and CDR2: SNHLY and FYNNEI. V gave up 4 bases and J gave up 4 bases, with 9 bases separating them. The CDR3 runs 13 residues.

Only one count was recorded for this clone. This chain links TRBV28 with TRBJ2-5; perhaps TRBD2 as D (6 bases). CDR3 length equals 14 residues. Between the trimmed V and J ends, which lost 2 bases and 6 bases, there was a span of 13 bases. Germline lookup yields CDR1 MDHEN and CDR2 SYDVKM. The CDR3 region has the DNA TGTGCCAGCAGTTTACTCTCGGGGGAGCAGACCCAGTACTTC. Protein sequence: CASSLLSGEQTQYF.

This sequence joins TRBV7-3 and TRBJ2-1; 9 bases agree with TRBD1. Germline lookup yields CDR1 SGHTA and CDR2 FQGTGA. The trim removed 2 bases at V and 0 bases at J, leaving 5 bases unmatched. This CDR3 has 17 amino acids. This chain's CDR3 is CASSLAGQGLSYNEQFF. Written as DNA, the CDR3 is TGTGCCAGCAGCTTAGCGGGACAGGGACTCTCCTACAATGAGCAGTTCTTC.

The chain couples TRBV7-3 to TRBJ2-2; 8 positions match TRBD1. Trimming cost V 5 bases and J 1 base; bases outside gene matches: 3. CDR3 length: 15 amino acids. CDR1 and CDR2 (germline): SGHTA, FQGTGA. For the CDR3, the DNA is TGTGCCAGCAGCCAAGGGACAGGGAACACCGGGGAGCTGTTTTTT. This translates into CASSQGTGNTGELFF.

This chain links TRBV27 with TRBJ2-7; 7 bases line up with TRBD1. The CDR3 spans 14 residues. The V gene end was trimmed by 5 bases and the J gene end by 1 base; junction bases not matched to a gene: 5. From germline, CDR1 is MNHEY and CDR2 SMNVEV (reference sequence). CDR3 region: CASSVPGQSYEQYF. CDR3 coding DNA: TGTGCCAGCAGTGTGCCGGGACAGTCCTACGAGCAGTACTTC.

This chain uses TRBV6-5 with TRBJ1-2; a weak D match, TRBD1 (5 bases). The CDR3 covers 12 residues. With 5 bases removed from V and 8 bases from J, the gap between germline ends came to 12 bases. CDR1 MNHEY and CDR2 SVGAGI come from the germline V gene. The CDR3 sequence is CASSRGGGGYTF. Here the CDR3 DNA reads TGTGCCAGCAGTCGGGGGGGAGGGGGCTACACCTTC.

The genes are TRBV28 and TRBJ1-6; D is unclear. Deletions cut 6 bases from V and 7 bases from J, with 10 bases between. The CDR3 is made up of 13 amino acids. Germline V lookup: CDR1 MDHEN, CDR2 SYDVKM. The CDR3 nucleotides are TGTGCCAGCAGCCCCACGTTGAATTCACCCCTCCACTTT. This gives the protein CASSPTLNSPLHF.

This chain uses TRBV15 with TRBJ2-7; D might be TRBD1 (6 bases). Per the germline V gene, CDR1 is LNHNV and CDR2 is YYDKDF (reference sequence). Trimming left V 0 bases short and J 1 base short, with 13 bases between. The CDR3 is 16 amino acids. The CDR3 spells CATSREARGRSYEQYF. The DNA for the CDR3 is TGTGCCACCAGCAGAGAGGCCAGGGGACGTTCCTACGAGCAGTACTTC.

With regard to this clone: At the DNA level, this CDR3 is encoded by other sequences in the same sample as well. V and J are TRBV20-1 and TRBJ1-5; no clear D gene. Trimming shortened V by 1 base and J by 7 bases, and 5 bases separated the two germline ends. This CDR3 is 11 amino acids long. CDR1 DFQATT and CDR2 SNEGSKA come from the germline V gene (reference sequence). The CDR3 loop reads CSARVGQPQHF. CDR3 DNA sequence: TGCAGTGCTAGAGTGGGGCAGCCCCAGCATTTT.

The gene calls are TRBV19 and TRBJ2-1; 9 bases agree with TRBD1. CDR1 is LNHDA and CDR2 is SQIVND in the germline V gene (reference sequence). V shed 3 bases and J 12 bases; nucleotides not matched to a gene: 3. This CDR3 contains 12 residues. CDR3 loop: CASSIRGQGQFF. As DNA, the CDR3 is TGTGCCAGTAGTATTCGGGGACAGGGGCAGTTCTTC.

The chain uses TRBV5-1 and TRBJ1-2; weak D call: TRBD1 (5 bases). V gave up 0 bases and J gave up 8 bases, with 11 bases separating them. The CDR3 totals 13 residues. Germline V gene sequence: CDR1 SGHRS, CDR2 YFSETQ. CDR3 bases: TGCGCCAGCAGCTTGGGAGGGGCCCAGGGCTACACCTTC. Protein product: CASSLGGAQGYTF.

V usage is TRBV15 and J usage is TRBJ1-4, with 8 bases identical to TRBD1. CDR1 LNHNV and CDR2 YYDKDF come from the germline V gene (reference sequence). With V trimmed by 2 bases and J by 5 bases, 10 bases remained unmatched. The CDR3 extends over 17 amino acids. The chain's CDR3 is CATSRRTGLVENEKLFF. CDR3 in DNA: TGTGCCACCAGCAGAAGGACAGGGTTAGTCGAAAATGAAAAACTGTTTTTT. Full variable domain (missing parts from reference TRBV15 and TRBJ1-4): DAMVIQNPRYQVTQFGKPVTLSCSQTLNHNVMYWYQQKSSQAPKLLFHYYDKDFNNEADTPDNFQSRRPNTSFCFLDIRSPGLGDTAMYLCATSRRTGLVENEKLFFGSGTQLSVL.

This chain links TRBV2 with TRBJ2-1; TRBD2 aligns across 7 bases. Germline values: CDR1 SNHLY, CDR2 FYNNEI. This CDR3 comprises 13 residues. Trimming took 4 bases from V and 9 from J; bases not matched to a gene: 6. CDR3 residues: CASSGDPSGEQFF. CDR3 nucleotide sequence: TGTGCCAGCAGTGGCGATCCTAGCGGTGAGCAGTTCTTC.

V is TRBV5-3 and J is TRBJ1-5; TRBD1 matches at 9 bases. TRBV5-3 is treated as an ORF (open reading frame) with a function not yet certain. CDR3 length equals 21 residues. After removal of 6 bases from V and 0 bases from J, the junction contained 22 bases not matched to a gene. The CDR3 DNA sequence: TGTGCCAGAATCAACGACCGGGACAGGGAACAGGGGTGGGATAGCAATCAGCCCCAGCATTTT. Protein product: CARINDRDREQGWDSNQPQHF.

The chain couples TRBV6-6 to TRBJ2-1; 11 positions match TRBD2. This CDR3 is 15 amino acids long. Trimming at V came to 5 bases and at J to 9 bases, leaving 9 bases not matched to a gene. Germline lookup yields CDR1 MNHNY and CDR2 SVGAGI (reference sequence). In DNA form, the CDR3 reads TGTGCCAGCAGTAAGCCTCTAGCGGGAGGAACTGAGCAGTTCTTC. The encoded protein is CASSKPLAGGTEQFF.

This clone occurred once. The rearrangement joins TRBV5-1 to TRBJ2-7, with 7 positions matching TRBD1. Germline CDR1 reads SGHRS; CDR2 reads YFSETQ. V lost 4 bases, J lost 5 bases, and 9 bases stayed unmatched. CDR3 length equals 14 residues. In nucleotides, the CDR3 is TGCGCCAGCAGCGCCTCCGAGACAGGGAACGAGCAGTACTTC. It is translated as CASSASETGNEQYF. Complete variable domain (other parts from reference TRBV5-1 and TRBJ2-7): KAGVTQTPRYLIKTRGQQVTLSCSPISGHRSVSWYQQTPGQGLQFLFEYFSETQRNKGNFPGRFSGRQFSNSRSEMNVSTLELGDSALYLCASSASETGNEQYFGPGTRLTVT.

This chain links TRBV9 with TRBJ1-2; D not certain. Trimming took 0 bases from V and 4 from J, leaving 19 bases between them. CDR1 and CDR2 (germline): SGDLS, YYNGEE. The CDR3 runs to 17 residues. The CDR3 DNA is TGTGCCAGCAGCGTAGGCCTTTTGGGTCCCTCCACCTATGGCTACACCTTC. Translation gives CASSVGLLGPSTYGYTF.

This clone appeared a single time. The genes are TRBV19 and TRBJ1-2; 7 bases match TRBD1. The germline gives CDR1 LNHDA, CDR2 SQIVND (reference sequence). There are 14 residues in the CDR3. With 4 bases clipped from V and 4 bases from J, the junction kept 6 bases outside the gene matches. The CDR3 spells CASSSLGTAYGYTF. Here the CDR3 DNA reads TGTGCCAGTAGTAGCCTTGGGACAGCCTATGGCTACACCTTC. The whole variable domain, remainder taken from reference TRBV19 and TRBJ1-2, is DGGITQSPKYLFRKEGQNVTLSCEQNLNHDAMYWYRQDPGQGLRLIYYSQIVNDFQKGDIAEGYSVSREKKESFPLTVTSAQKNPTAFYLCASSSLGTAYGYTFGSGTRLTVV.

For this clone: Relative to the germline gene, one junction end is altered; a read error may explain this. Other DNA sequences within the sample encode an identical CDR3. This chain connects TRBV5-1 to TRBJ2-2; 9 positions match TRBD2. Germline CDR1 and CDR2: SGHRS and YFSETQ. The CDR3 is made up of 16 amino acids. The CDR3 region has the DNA TGCGCCAGCAGCTTGGTCGCTAGCGGGAACACGGGGGAGCTGTTTTTT. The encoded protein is CASSLVASGNTGELFF. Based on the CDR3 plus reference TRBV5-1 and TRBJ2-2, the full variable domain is KAGVTQTPRYLIKTRGQQVTLSCSPISGHRSVSWYQQTPGQGLQFLFEYFSETQRNKGNFPGRFSGRQFSNSRSEMNVSTLELGDSALYLCASSLVASGNTGELFFGEGSRLTVL.

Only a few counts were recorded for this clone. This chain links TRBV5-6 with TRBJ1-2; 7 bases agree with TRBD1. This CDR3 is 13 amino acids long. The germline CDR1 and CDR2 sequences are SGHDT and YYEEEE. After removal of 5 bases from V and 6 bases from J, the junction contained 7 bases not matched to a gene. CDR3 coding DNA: TGTGCCAGCAGAAGGACAGGCGGTGATGGCTACACCTTC. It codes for CASRRTGGDGYTF.